The 20 T cell receptor beta chains given below trace back to one sample, sequenced in a study of T cell responses to AZD1222 COVID-19 vaccine. This table comes from immunoSEQ multiplex PCR, and its TCRdb copy is limited to in-frame clones, with some not included. The sample holds 150,000 or so clones; about 93% are singletons and the top ten take under 10%. Specimen: peripheral blood, collected on day 0 of AZD1222 vaccination. The receptors derive from an adult in good health.

This chain uses TRBV28 with TRBJ1-6; D may be TRBD1 (5 bases). The CDR3 is 16 amino acids. Deletions cut 6 bases from V and 6 bases from J, with 18 bases between. Germline-derived CDR1 and CDR2 are MDHEN and SYDVKM. As DNA, the CDR3 is TGTGCCAGCAGCTTAATGGGGCGGAGCCTTAATTCACCCCTCCACTTT. Translating it yields CASSLMGRSLNSPLHF.

The rearrangement joins TRBV6-5 to TRBJ1-1; 9 nucleotides match TRBD1. Germline V gene data show CDR1 as MNHEY and CDR2 as SVGAGI. With 6 bases clipped from V and 11 bases from J, the junction kept 10 bases outside the gene matches. The CDR3 totals 13 residues. The CDR3 sequence: CASRFAQGAEAFF. CDR3 nucleotides: TGTGCCAGCAGATTCGCACAGGGGGCGGAGGCTTTCTTT.

The J gene is TRBJ2-1, the V gene TRBV7-3, with 8 bases matching TRBD2. The V segment lost 8 bases and the J segment 4 bases; nucleotides outside the gene matches: 10. The germline CDR1 and CDR2 sequences are SGHTA and FQGTGA. The CDR3 totals 15 residues. The chain's CDR3 is CASGDSGGPYNEQFF. For the CDR3, the DNA is TGTGCCAGCGGCGACAGCGGGGGACCATACAATGAGCAGTTCTTC.

The rearrangement uses TRBV5-6 and TRBJ2-7; 7 nucleotides match TRBD1. V was clipped by 3 bases and J by 1 base; unmatched bases: 10. The CDR3 contains 16 residues. Germline V gene data show CDR1 as SGHDT and CDR2 as YYEEEE. This CDR3 is CASSWTGTVQSYEQYF. As DNA, the CDR3 is TGTGCCAGCAGCTGGACCGGGACAGTTCAATCCTACGAGCAGTACTTC.

The chain is built from TRBV18 and TRBJ1-6, with 10 bases aligning to TRBD1. Germline V gene lookup returns CDR1 KGHSH and CDR2 LQKENI. This CDR3 contains 18 residues. V lost 3 bases and J lost 4; bases outside the gene matches: 9. For the CDR3, the DNA is TGTGCCAGCTCACCCAACAGACAGGGGGCAATTTATAATTCACCCCTCCACTTT. Its protein product is CASSPNRQGAIYNSPLHF.

This rearrangement joins TRBV11-2 to TRBJ2-3, with 9 bases that match TRBD2. Germline CDR1 SGHAT, CDR2 FQNNGV. The CDR3 totals 15 residues. With 7 bases clipped from V and 6 bases from J, the junction kept 11 bases outside the gene matches. The CDR3 reads CASNVEAGGLDTQYF. In DNA, the CDR3 is TGTGCCAGCAATGTAGAGGCGGGGGGGCTCGATACGCAGTATTTT.

This chain joins TRBV19 and TRBJ1-5, with D possibly being TRBD1 (6 bases). V was pared by 8 bases and J by 8 bases, with 22 bases between. This CDR3 is 15 amino acids long. In germline, CDR1 is LNHDA, CDR2 SQIVND (reference sequence). The CDR3 bases are TGTGCCAGTTCCTCCTCCAGGACAGTAAGGAAGCCCCAGCATTTT. Protein: CASSSSRTVRKPQHF.

This chain connects TRBV10-3 to TRBJ2-1; no clear D. V shed 7 bases and J shed 7 bases, with 8 bases lying between them. The CDR3 has 11 amino acids. Germline-derived CDR1 and CDR2 are ENHRY and SYGVKD. Written as DNA, the CDR3 is TGTGCCATCACAGGTGGGAATGAGCAGTTCTTC. Translation: CAITGGNEQFF.

This chain uses TRBV3-1 (or the pseudogene TRBV3-2) with TRBJ2-1; TRBD1 is a possible D gene (5 bases). V lost 0 bases and J 7 bases, leaving 13 bases between the germline ends. CDR1 and CDR2 (germline): LGHDT, YNNKEL (reference sequence). The CDR3 runs to 15 residues. The CDR3 DNA reads TGTGCCAGCAGCCAAGAACGCCAGGGCCGGAATGAGCAGTTCTTC. Its protein product is CASSQERQGRNEQFF.

J is TRBJ2-7 and V is TRBV29-1; D is ambiguous. This CDR3 comprises 11 residues. CDR1 is SQVTM, CDR2 ANQGSEA, per germline. Trimming took 5 bases from V and 0 from J, leaving 5 bases between them. The CDR3 DNA follows: TGCAGCGTTTCCAACTCCTACGAGCAGTACTTC. It translates to CSVSNSYEQYF.

The sample holds one count of this clone. Other DNA sequences in this sample translate to the same CDR3. The chain is built from TRBV28 and TRBJ1-1, with D unresolved. Germline CDR1 MDHEN, CDR2 SYDVKM. V lost 5 bases and J lost 2, with 3 bases in between. CDR3 size: 11 residues. The CDR3 spells CASSRNTEAFF. The DNA for the CDR3 is TGTGCCAGCAGTCGTAACACTGAAGCTTTCTTT.

The rearrangement uses TRBV5-4 and TRBJ1-1; perhaps TRBD1 as D (5 bases). The CDR3 loop spans 12 amino acids. CDR1 and CDR2 from the germline V gene are SGHNT and YYREEE (reference sequence). Trimming stripped 10 bases from V and 3 bases from J, with 13 bases between. The CDR3 spells CAGGGLDTEAFF. The CDR3 DNA reads TGTGCCGGGGGGGGTCTCGACACTGAAGCTTTCTTT.

The DNA of the CDR3 is TGTGCCACCAGTTTCAGGGGAACCTATAATTCACCCCTCCACTTT. Translating gives CATSFRGTYNSPLHF. The chain has TRBV15 and TRBJ1-6, with a weak D call TRBD1 (6 bases). Trimming stripped 6 bases from V and 2 bases from J, with 11 bases between. This CDR3 contains 15 residues. Per the germline V gene, CDR1 is LNHNV and CDR2 is YYDKDF (reference sequence).

The chain is built from TRBV12-3 or TRBV12-4 and TRBJ2-1; no reliable D call. Deletions cut 2 bases from V and 7 bases from J, with 6 bases between. This CDR3 spans 12 amino acids. The CDR3 spells CASSLSRNEQFF. In DNA form, the CDR3 reads TGTGCCAGCAGTTTATCGAGGAATGAGCAGTTCTTC.

This chain links TRBV18 with TRBJ1-1; 7 bases are a match to TRBD1. V trimming: 3 bases; J trimming: 7 bases; junction bases outside the gene matches: 23. The CDR3 is 19 residues long. Germline V gives CDR1 KGHSH, CDR2 LQKENI. The CDR3 is CASSPRIGGQPTGRDEAFF. The DNA of the CDR3 is TGTGCCAGCTCACCCCGAATAGGGGGACAGCCCACCGGGAGGGATGAAGCTTTCTTT.

In its sample, this clone was seen once. The chain has TRBV4-2 and TRBJ2-3, with TRBD2 identical over 15 bases. Germline-derived CDR1 and CDR2 are LGHNA and YNFKEQ. This CDR3 region has 16 residues. The V gene end was trimmed by 4 bases and the J gene end by 4 bases; junction bases not matched to a gene: 3. The CDR3 DNA reads as TGTGCCAGCAGCCTCGGGACTAGCGGGGGGTCAGATACGCAGTATTTT. Amino acid sequence: CASSLGTSGGSDTQYF.

This chain joins TRBV4-1 and TRBJ2-7; 13 bases are a match to TRBD2. Germline V gene data show CDR1 as MGHRA and CDR2 as YSYEKL. J was trimmed by 0 bases and V by 1 base; bases with no gene match: 0. CDR3 length: 16 amino acids. Here the CDR3 DNA reads TGCGCCAGCAGCCAAGGGACTAGCGGGGGCTCCTACGAGCAGTACTTC. It specifies CASSQGTSGGSYEQYF.

V usage is TRBV28 and J usage is TRBJ1-2; no reliable D call. This CDR3 is 15 amino acids long. V lost 4 bases, J lost 0 bases, and 12 bases lay in between. Germline V gene sequence: CDR1 MDHEN, CDR2 SYDVKM. DNA for the CDR3: TGTGCCAGCAGTTCCCCAACGACAACTAACTATGGCTACACCTTC. This translates into CASSSPTTTNYGYTF.

The chain combines TRBV12-3 or TRBV12-4 with TRBJ1-4, with D hard to call. Trimming removed 0 bases from V and 6 bases from J, with 5 bases in between. The CDR3 loop spans 13 amino acids. The CDR3 sequence: CASSLAGDEKLFF. In nucleotides, the CDR3 is TGTGCCAGCAGTTTAGCTGGGGATGAAAAACTGTTTTTT.

The chain employs TRBV7-2 and TRBJ1-1, with a weak D call TRBD1 (5 bases). The CDR3 runs to 16 residues. Germline V gene sequence: CDR1 SGHTA, CDR2 FQGNSA. V was pared by 5 bases and J by 2 bases, with 18 bases between. CDR3 in amino acids: CASSTLYRFLNTEAFF. CDR3 sequence (DNA): TGTGCCAGCAGCACCTTATACAGGTTCCTAAACACTGAAGCTTTCTTT.